Described below is a single TCR beta chain sequence and its context. The data were taken from a study of blood T cell repertoires in COVID-19. Study context: Spain, Italy and the United States supplied samples that represented acute and convalescent COVID-19. T cells, B-cell-depleted T cells, or PBMCs supplied cDNA or gDNA.

The germline V gene has CDR1 MNHEY and CDR2 SMNVEV (reference sequence). Trimming cost V 5 bases and J 0 bases, with 8 bases left between them. The CDR3 covers 14 residues. Original processing notes: Cell counts per sample came from amplifying reference gene primers. Using immunoSEQ multiplex PCR, the repertoire was profiled, and TCRdb retains in-frame clones only, with some absent. The V and J calls and the clone size are those of that table, but D and trimming were determined from the DNA. Of a few hundred thousand clones listed, 85% to 90% were seen once; the top ten hold 3% to 4%. The TCR comes from a woman between 45 and 65 years old with active or convalescent COVID-19. Source material: peripheral blood. The chain combines TRBV27 with TRBJ2-4; TRBD1 is a possible D gene (5 bases). The CDR3 coding sequence is TGTGCCAGCAGTCCGACAGTAGCCAAAAACATTCAGTACTTC. Protein product: CASSPTVAKNIQYF.